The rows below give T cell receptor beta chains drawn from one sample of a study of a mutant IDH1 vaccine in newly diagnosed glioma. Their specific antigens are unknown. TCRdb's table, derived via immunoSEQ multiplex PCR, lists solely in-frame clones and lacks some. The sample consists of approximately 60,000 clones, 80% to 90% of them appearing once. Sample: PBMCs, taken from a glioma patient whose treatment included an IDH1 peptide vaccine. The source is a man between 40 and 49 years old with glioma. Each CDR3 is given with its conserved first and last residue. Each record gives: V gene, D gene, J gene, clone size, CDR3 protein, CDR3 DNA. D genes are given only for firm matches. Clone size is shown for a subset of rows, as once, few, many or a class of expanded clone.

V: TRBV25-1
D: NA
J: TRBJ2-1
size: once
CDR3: CASSDRLEQFF
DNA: TGTGCCAGCAGTGATCGTCTTGAGCAGTTCTTC

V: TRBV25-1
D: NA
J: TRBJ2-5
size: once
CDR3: CASSSRERGIQETQYF
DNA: TGTGCCAGCAGTTCCCGGGAGAGGGGAATACAAGAGACCCAGTACTTC

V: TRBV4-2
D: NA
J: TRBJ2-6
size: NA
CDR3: CASSQQALRAYEHSGANVLTF
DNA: TGTGCCAGCAGCCAACAGGCCTTAAGGGCTTACGAGCACTCTGGGGCCAACGTCCTGACTTTC

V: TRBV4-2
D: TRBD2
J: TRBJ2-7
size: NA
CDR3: CASSRYLAGGSYEQYF
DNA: TGTGCCAGCAGCCGCTATCTAGCGGGGGGCTCCTACGAGCAGTACTTC

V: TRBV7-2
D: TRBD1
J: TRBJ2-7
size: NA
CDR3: CASSLGQGAYEQYF
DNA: TGTGCCAGCAGCTTAGGACAGGGGGCCTACGAGCAGTACTTC

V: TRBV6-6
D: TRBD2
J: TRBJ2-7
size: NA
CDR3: CASSYSGFEQYF
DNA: TGTGCCAGCAGTTATAGCGGGTTCGAGCAGTACTTC

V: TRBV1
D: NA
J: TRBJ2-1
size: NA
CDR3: CTSSQDRTSGRASYNEQFF
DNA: TGCACCAGCAGCCAAGATAGGACTAGCGGGAGGGCGTCCTACAATGAGCAGTTCTTC

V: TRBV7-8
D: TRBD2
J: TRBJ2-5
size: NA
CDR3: CASSSTSGRGETQYF
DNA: TGTGCCAGCAGCTCCACTAGCGGGAGAGGAGAGACCCAGTACTTC

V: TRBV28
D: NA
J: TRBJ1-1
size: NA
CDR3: CAGCRTDETEAFF
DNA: TGTGCCGGGTGTCGGACGGATGAGACTGAAGCTTTCTTT

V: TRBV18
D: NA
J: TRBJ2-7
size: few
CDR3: CASSPGTSGEQYF
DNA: TGTGCCAGCTCACCAGGCACGAGTGGCGAGCAGTACTTC

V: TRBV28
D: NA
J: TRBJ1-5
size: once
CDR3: CASSSLSGRKQPQHF
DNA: TGTGCCAGCAGTTCTTTGTCAGGGCGGAAACAGCCCCAGCATTTT

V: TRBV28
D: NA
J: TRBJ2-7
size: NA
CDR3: CASRGGLTEQYF
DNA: TGTGCCAGCAGGGGGGGCCTTACTGAGCAGTACTTC

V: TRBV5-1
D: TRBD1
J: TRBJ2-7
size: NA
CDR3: CASSFRTGGFYEQYF
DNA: TGCGCCAGCAGCTTTCGGACAGGGGGGTTTTACGAGCAGTACTTC

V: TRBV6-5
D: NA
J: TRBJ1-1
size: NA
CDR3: CASSAPGAMGAEAFF
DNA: TGTGCCAGCAGCGCTCCGGGAGCCATGGGCGCTGAAGCTTTCTTT

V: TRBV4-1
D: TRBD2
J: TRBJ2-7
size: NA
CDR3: CASSQFLAGEPHEQYF
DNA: TGCGCCAGCAGCCAATTTCTAGCGGGAGAACCCCACGAGCAGTACTTC

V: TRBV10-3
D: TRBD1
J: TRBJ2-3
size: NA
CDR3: CAISATGQATDTQYF
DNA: TGTGCCATCAGTGCTACAGGACAGGCTACAGATACGCAGTATTTT

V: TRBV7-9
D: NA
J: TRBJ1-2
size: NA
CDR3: CASSGTANYGYTF
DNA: TGTGCCAGCAGCGGGACCGCTAACTATGGCTACACCTTC

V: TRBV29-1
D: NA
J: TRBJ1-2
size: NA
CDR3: CSVEVVDGYTF
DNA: TGCAGCGTTGAAGTTGTCGATGGCTACACCTTC

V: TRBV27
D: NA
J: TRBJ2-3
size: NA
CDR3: CASSLKLGSDTQYF
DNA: TGTGCCAGCAGTTTAAAACTAGGCTCAGATACGCAGTATTTT

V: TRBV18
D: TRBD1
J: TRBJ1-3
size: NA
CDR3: CASSRGMGDSQFPSGNTIYF
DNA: TGTGCCAGCTCACGTGGAATGGGGGACAGTCAGTTCCCCTCTGGAAACACCATATATTTT

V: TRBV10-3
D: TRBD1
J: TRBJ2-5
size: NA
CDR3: CAISPPGQGETQYF
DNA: TGTGCCATCAGCCCTCCGGGACAGGGAGAGACCCAGTACTTC

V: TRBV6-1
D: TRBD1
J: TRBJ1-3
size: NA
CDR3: CASRDRGNTIYF
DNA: TGTGCCAGCAGGGACAGGGGAAACACCATATATTTT

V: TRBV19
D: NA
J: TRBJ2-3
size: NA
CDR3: CASSPSTDTQYF
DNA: TGTGCCAGTAGTCCAAGCACAGATACGCAGTATTTT

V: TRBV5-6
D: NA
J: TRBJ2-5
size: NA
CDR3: CASSSSETQYF
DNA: TGTGCCAGCAGTTCTTCTGAGACCCAGTACTTC

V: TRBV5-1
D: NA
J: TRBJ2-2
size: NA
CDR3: CASSDGAGNTGELFF
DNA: TGCGCCAGCAGCGATGGGGCGGGAAACACCGGGGAGCTGTTTTTT

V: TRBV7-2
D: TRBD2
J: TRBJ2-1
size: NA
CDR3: CASRKRTSGSPNEQFF
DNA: TGTGCCAGCAGAAAGAGGACTAGCGGGAGTCCGAATGAGCAGTTCTTC

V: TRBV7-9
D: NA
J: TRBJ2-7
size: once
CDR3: CASSFRGSSYEQYF
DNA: TGTGCCAGCAGCTTTCGGGGGAGCTCCTACGAGCAGTACTTC

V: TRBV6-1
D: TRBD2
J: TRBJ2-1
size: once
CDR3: CASSRGTSDYNEQFF
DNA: TGTGCCAGCAGTCGGGGGACTAGCGACTACAATGAGCAGTTCTTC

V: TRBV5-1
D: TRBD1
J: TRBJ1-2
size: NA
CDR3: CASSGGTGIVLGYTF
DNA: TGCGCCAGCAGCGGGGGGACAGGGATTGTTCTTGGCTACACCTTC

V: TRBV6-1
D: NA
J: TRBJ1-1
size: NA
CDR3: CASSEDRVNTEAFF
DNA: TGTGCCAGCAGTGAAGACAGGGTCAACACTGAAGCTTTCTTT

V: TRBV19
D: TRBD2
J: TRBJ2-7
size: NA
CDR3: CASSDSGRANEQYF
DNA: TGTGCCAGTAGTGATAGCGGGAGGGCAAACGAGCAGTACTTC

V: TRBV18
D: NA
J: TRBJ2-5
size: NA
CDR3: CASSPLEETQYF
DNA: TGTGCCAGCTCACCACTGGAAGAGACCCAGTACTTC

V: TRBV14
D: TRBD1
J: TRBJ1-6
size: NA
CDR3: CASSQGQGDNSPLHF
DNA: TGTGCCAGCAGCCAAGGACAGGGGGATAATTCACCCCTCCACTTT

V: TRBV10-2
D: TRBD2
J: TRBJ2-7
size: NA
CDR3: CASSASGDYEQYF
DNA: TGCGCCAGCAGCGCTAGCGGGGACTACGAGCAGTACTTC

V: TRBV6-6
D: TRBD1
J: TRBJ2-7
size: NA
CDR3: CASSSPGQSTYEQYF
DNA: TGTGCCAGCAGTTCACCGGGACAGAGTACCTACGAGCAGTACTTC

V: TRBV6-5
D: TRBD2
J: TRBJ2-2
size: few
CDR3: CASVRTSGAGELFF
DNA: TGTGCCAGCGTCCGGACTAGCGGGGCCGGGGAGCTGTTTTTT

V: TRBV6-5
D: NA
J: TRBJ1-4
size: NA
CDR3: CASSRQGLDEKLFF
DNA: TGTGCCAGCAGTCGGCAGGGGCTAGATGAAAAACTGTTTTTT

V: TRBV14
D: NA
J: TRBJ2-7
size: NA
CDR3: CASSHSYEQYF
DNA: TGTGCCAGCAGCCACTCCTACGAGCAGTACTTC

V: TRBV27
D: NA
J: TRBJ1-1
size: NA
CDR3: CASSFLDRNTEAFF
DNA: TGTGCCAGCAGTTTCTTGGACAGGAACACTGAAGCTTTCTTT

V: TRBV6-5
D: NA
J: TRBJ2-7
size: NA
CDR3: CASSTGSYEQYF
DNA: TGTGCCAGCAGCACAGGGTCTTACGAGCAGTACTTC

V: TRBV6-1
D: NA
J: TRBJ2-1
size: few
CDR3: CASRRLEIYEQFF
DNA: TGTGCCAGCAGGAGACTAGAAATCTATGAGCAGTTCTTC

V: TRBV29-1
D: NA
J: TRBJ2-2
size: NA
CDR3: CSVDGGTTGELFF
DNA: TGCAGCGTTGATGGGGGTACTACCGGGGAGCTGTTTTTT

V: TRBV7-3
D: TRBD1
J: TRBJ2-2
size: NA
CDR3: CASRAGTGNGELFF
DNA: TGTGCCAGCAGGGCCGGGACAGGGAACGGGGAGCTGTTTTTT

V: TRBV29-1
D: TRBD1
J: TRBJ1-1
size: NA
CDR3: CSVEKGAALNTEAFF
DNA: TGCAGCGTTGAAAAGGGGGCAGCTTTGAACACTGAAGCTTTCTTT

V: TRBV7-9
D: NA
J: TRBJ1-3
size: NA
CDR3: CASRLEVAGNTIYF
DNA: TGTGCCAGCAGGCTCGAGGTGGCGGGAAACACCATATATTTT

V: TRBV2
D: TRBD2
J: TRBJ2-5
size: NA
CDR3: CASSEWGPGRGETQYF
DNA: TGTGCCAGCAGTGAATGGGGTCCAGGGAGGGGAGAGACCCAGTACTTC

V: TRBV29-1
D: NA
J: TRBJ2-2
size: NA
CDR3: CSVRPTGTGELFF
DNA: TGCAGCGTGAGGCCGACAGGCACCGGGGAGCTGTTTTTT

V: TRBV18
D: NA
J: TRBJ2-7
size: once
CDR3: CASSPPQGSSYEQYF
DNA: TGTGCCAGCTCACCACCCCAGGGGAGCTCCTACGAGCAGTACTTC

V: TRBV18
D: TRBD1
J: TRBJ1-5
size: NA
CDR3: CASSRVTGGDQPQHF
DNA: TGTGCCAGCTCACGTGTGACAGGGGGCGATCAGCCCCAGCATTTT

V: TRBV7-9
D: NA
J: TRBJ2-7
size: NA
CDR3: CASSLEPPFEQYF
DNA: TGTGCCAGCAGCTTAGAGCCACCTTTCGAGCAGTACTTC

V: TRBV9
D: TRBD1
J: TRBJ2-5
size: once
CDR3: CASRGTGETQYF
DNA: TGTGCCAGCAGGGGGACAGGGGAGACCCAGTACTTC